The clone carrying this T cell receptor (beta chain) was detected only a few times. The entry originates in a study of T cells in localized non-small cell lung cancer. The repertoire was sequenced with immunoSEQ multiplex PCR; TCRdb's copy has only in-frame clones and lacks some. The sample yields around 29,000 clones, roughly 80% seen once. Germline CDR1 MNHEY, CDR2 SMNVEV (reference sequence). This CDR3 comprises 15 residues. V shed 9 bases, J shed 4 bases, and the junction held 12 bases outside the gene matches. This TCR was recovered from a male donor older than 55 with stage II squamous cell lung carcinoma. The sample here was peripheral blood, taken before any cancer treatment. The rearrangement uses TRBV27 and TRBJ2-3; 8 nucleotides match TRBD2. CDR3 residues: CASSRSSGIADTQYF. CDR3 coding DNA: TGTGCCAGTAGCCGGAGTAGCGGGATTGCAGATACGCAGTATTTT.